This entry lists 24 T cell receptor beta chains sequenced from one sample in a study of spatial heterogeneity in lung cancer. TCRdb independently ran MiXCR on the 5' RACE reads; one entry per CDR3 protein. The data show approximately 44,000 distinct CDR3 sequences, with around 11% seen just once and approximately 42% held by the top ten. The time point is: sample taken at primary tumor resection. Researchers sequenced whole RNA taken from tumor, nontumor lung or frozen PBMC without sorting. Sequences were derived from PBMCs, sampled at surgery. The receptors were gathered from a female donor with early-stage non-small cell lung cancer.

This sequence joins TRBV28 and TRBJ1-6, with 7 bases lining up with TRBD1. From germline, CDR1 is MDHEN and CDR2 SYDVKM. J lost 8 bases, V lost 2 bases, and 3 bases had no gene match. The CDR3 totals 14 residues. CDR3 protein: CASSLRGHYSPLHF. The CDR3 DNA sequence: TGTGCCAGCAGTTTAAGGGGGCATTATTCACCCCTCCACTTT.

This clonotype was counted between two and nine times. The chain recombines TRBV28 with TRBJ1-1; D is unresolved. Germline V gives CDR1 MDHEN, CDR2 SYDVKM. CDR3 length: 14 amino acids. V was trimmed by 5 bases and J by 1 base, leaving 11 bases between them. CDR3 sequence (DNA): TGTGCCAGCAGTCCTATACGGCAGAACACTGAAGCTTTCTTT. Translating it yields CASSPIRQNTEAFF.

This clonotype was seen many times. The V gene is TRBV25-1, the J gene TRBJ1-1; D gene unclear. The CDR3 contains 11 residues. The V and J ends lost 2 bases and 7 bases respectively, with 5 bases between them. Germline CDR1 reads MGHDK; CDR2 reads SYGVNS. This chain's CDR3 is CASSEGVEAFF. In DNA, the CDR3 is TGTGCCAGCAGTGAAGGAGTTGAAGCTTTCTTT.

This clonotype has at least ten counts. The chain couples TRBV5-1 to TRBJ2-4; D remains ambiguous. This CDR3 is 13 amino acids long. Trimming took 4 bases from V and 7 from J, leaving 12 bases between them. Germline lookup yields CDR1 SGHRS and CDR2 YFSETQ. The CDR3 nucleotides are TGCGCCAGCAGCCGTGCGGCTTCCAACATTCAGTACTTC. Amino acids: CASSRAASNIQYF.

This clonotype has only a few counts. The chain couples TRBV5-6 to TRBJ1-1; 7 nucleotides match TRBD1. CDR3 length: 15 residues. Unmatched junction bases numbered 10, after V lost 4 bases and J lost 4 bases. The germline CDR1 and CDR2 sequences are SGHDT and YYEEEE. CDR3 residues: CASSPRDSKSTEAFF. The DNA of the CDR3 is TGTGCCAGCAGCCCTCGGGACAGTAAAAGCACTGAAGCTTTCTTT.

The genes are TRBV7-3 and TRBJ2-7; the match to TRBD2 covers 12 bases. This CDR3 comprises 17 residues. After removal of 3 bases from V and 2 bases from J, the junction contained 8 bases not matched to a gene. Germline CDR1 is SGHTA and CDR2 is FQGTGA. Here the CDR3 reads CASSFRWTSGKPYEQYF. CDR3 coding DNA: TGTGCCAGCAGCTTCCGGTGGACTAGCGGGAAACCCTACGAGCAGTACTTC.

The table lists this clonotype with a few counts. The rearrangement joins TRBV24-1 to TRBJ2-3; 10 bases agree with TRBD1. The CDR3 is 16 amino acids. The trim removed 0 bases at V and 4 bases at J, leaving 3 bases unmatched. From germline, CDR1 is KGHDR and CDR2 SFDVKD. The CDR3 sequence is CATSDLGTGAADTQYF. The CDR3 DNA reads TGTGCCACCAGTGATTTGGGGACAGGGGCCGCAGATACGCAGTATTTT.

This clonotype was seen repeatedly, ten times or more. The chain carries TRBV7-6 and TRBJ1-1, with 10 positions matching TRBD1. With V trimmed by 5 bases and J by 5 bases, 14 bases remained unmatched. CDR1 and CDR2 from the germline V gene are SGHVS and FNYEAQ. The CDR3 loop spans 17 amino acids. The CDR3 region is CASSLRQGAITATEAFF. The CDR3 DNA is TGTGCCAGCAGCCTCAGACAGGGGGCTATTACGGCAACTGAAGCTTTCTTT.

There are a few counts of this clonotype. The chain combines TRBV7-9 with TRBJ1-4; perhaps TRBD1 as D (6 bases). V shed 2 bases and J shed 0 bases, with 10 bases lying between them. The germline gives CDR1 SEHNR, CDR2 FQNEAQ (reference sequence). This CDR3 contains 16 residues. CDR3 loop: CASSLQGTTTNEKLFF. The CDR3 bases are TGTGCCAGCAGCTTACAGGGGACAACAACTAATGAAAAACTGTTTTTT.

This clonotype has ten or more counts. The V and J genes are TRBV29-1 and TRBJ1-2; D is unresolved. The V end was cut by 3 bases, the J end by 5 bases, with 7 bases between. Germline V CDR1 and CDR2: SQVTM, ANQGSEA. This CDR3 contains 11 residues. This chain's CDR3 is CSVEASYGYTF. The CDR3, as DNA: TGCAGCGTTGAGGCGAGTTATGGCTACACCTTC.

This clonotype showed up just a few times. V usage is TRBV9 and J usage is TRBJ1-6; no firm D call. The CDR3 contains 14 residues. V was pared by 0 bases and J by 5 bases, with 6 bases between. In germline, CDR1 is SGDLS, CDR2 YYNGEE. The CDR3 is CASSVGGNNSPLHF. The CDR3 nucleotides read TGTGCCAGCAGCGTAGGGGGAAATAATTCACCCCTCCACTTT.

The CDR3 nucleotides read TGTGCCAGCAGTTATACGACGACAGGCTTCACCACAGATACGCAGTATTTT. This gives the protein CASSYTTTGFTTDTQYF. The chain couples TRBV6-5 to TRBJ2-3, with D possibly matching TRBD1 (6 bases). The CDR3 spans 17 residues. V dropped 3 bases and J dropped 2 bases, with 18 bases sitting between them. CDR1 and CDR2 from the germline V gene are MNHEY and SVGAGI.

The V gene is TRBV19, the J gene TRBJ1-1, with a weak D call TRBD1 (6 bases). Germline CDR1 LNHDA, CDR2 SQIVND (reference sequence). Trimming removed 3 bases at V and 6 bases at J, with 14 bases between. This CDR3 is built from 14 residues. CDR3 sequence reads: CASSITGIMAEAFF. The CDR3 DNA follows: TGTGCCAGTAGTATTACAGGGATTATGGCTGAAGCTTTCTTT. The variable domain in full, completed from reference TRBV19 and TRBJ1-1, reads DGGITQSPKYLFRKEGQNVTLSCEQNLNHDAMYWYRQDPGQGLRLIYYSQIVNDFQKGDIAEGYSVSREKKESFPLTVTSAQKNPTAFYLCASSITGIMAEAFFGQGTRLTVV.

The V call is TRBV10-3, the J call TRBJ2-5; D not resolved. Germline V gene data show CDR1 as ENHRY and CDR2 as SYGVKD. CDR3 length equals 15 residues. The V and J ends lost 2 bases and 2 bases respectively, with 12 bases between them. The CDR3: CAISEQSSPQETQYF. The CDR3 DNA sequence: TGTGCCATCAGTGAGCAGTCAAGCCCTCAAGAGACCCAGTACTTC.

Ten or more counts support this clonotype. The V and J genes are TRBV2 and TRBJ1-4; D not resolved. The V and J ends lost 7 bases and 5 bases respectively, with 14 bases between them. The germline gives CDR1 SNHLY, CDR2 FYNNEI. The CDR3 has 14 amino acids. The DNA of the CDR3 is TGTGCCAGCAAGCTACTTACGGCGAATGAAAAACTGTTTTTT. Translating gives CASKLLTANEKLFF.

The chain has TRBV7-2 and TRBJ1-1; no firm D call. Germline V gene lookup returns CDR1 SGHTA and CDR2 FQGNSA. CDR3 size: 13 residues. V lost 1 base to trimming and J lost 5 bases, with 8 bases between them. The CDR3 sequence: CASSLVSGTEAFF. The CDR3 nucleotides read TGTGCCAGCAGCTTAGTCTCGGGTACTGAAGCTTTCTTT.

This CDR3 is CASSQRGGAYEQYF. CDR3 in DNA: TGTGCCAGCAGCCAGCGGGGGGGTGCCTACGAGCAGTACTTC. The genes are TRBV5-4 and TRBJ2-7; TRBD2 agrees at 10 bases. V lost 4 bases to trimming and J lost 2 bases; unmatched junction nucleotides: 3. CDR1 and CDR2 (germline): SGHNT, YYREEE (reference sequence). The CDR3 has 14 residues.

The gene calls are TRBV6-2 or TRBV6-3 and TRBJ1-5; D is possibly TRBD1 (5 bases). Germline loops: CDR1 MNHEY, CDR2 SVGEGT. With 2 bases removed from V and 7 bases from J, the gap between germline ends came to 15 bases. The CDR3 extends over 15 amino acids. The CDR3 loop reads CASSYPTPGGQPQHF. The CDR3 DNA is TGTGCCAGCAGTTACCCCACTCCGGGGGGGCAGCCCCAGCATTTT.

DNA of the CDR3: TGTGCCAGCAGACCCCCGGGCCTCCAAGAGACCCAGTACTTC. This translates into CASRPPGLQETQYF. The chain is built from TRBV6-2 or TRBV6-3 and TRBJ2-5; D unclear. The V and J ends lost 6 bases and 1 base respectively, with 12 bases between them. This CDR3 has 14 amino acids. CDR1 is MNHEY and CDR2 is SVGEGT in the germline V gene.

In this sample, this clonotype turned up many times. V gene TRBV6-6 combines with J gene TRBJ1-2; weak D call: TRBD1 (5 bases). The CDR3 spans 14 residues. Trimming took 4 bases from V and 6 from J, leaving 15 bases between them. CDR1 MNHNY and CDR2 SVGAGI come from the germline V gene (reference sequence). The CDR3: CASSSAGWGNGYTF. DNA for the CDR3: TGTGCCAGCAGTTCGGCGGGATGGGGGAATGGCTACACCTTC.

In this sample, this clonotype turned up a few times. CDR3 nucleotides: TGTGCCAGCAGCCCTGGGGACAGGAAAGCTTTCTTT. As protein: CASSPGDRKAFF. This chain joins TRBV7-6 and TRBJ1-1; TRBD1 agrees at 8 bases. Germline-derived CDR1 and CDR2 are SGHVS and FNYEAQ. Unmatched junction bases numbered 5, after V lost 5 bases and J lost 9 bases. The CDR3 extends over 12 amino acids.

The table lists this clonotype with many counts. Here the CDR3 reads CASSPRGLAGYNEQFF. The DNA of the CDR3 is TGTGCCAGCAGCCCTCGGGGACTAGCGGGGTACAATGAGCAGTTCTTC. The V and J genes are TRBV3-1 and TRBJ2-1; 13 bases match TRBD2. V lost 4 bases to trimming and J lost 4 bases; unmatched junction nucleotides: 4. The CDR3 runs 16 residues. The germline gives CDR1 LGHDT, CDR2 YNNKEL (reference sequence).

The sample holds one count of this clonotype. The junction departs from the called germline gene at one end, perhaps through a read error. V is TRBV10-3 and J is TRBJ2-1; 9 positions agree with TRBD2. Looked up from germline, CDR1 is ENHRY and CDR2 is SYGVKD. The CDR3 runs to 18 residues. The CDR3 loop is CAVSSDSGGYPVVHEQFF. CDR3 sequence (DNA): TGTGCCGTCAGCTCTGACAGCGGGGGGTACCCCGTCGTCCATGAGCAGTTCTTC.

The J gene is TRBJ1-2, the V gene TRBV3-1, with 7 bases lining up with TRBD1. The CDR3 covers 14 residues. Germline assignment: CDR1 LGHDT and CDR2 YNNKEL (reference sequence). Trimming at V came to 6 bases and at J to 5 bases, leaving 9 bases not matched to a gene. CDR3 sequence reads: CASRRDSLSYGYTF. CDR3 sequence (DNA): TGTGCCAGCAGACGGGACAGCCTTTCATATGGCTACACCTTC.